The sequence of this TCR beta chain was determined in a study of PD-L1 blockade in urothelial cancer. Study information: Patients' atezolizumab regimen, 1,200 mg intravenously every 3 weeks, began at some point between 2013 and 2015. Males with urothelial cancer arising in the bladder constituted most of the roughly 30 patients.

Study conclusions and caveats: A pretreatment blood TCR clonality that fell below the median predicted better progression-free and overall survival. Durable-benefit cases showed more tumor-associated blood clone expansion at 3 weeks.

V lost 4 bases to trimming and J lost 5 bases, with 12 bases between them. The CDR3 contains 14 residues. In germline, CDR1 is MNHEY, CDR2 SVGAGI. Measured with immunoSEQ multiplex PCR; TCRdb has only the in-frame clones, and not every one. The sample has around 41,000 clones, 88% seen once. As regards this clone: Its specificity is not known.

The source is a woman aged 55-75 years with urothelial cancer. The chain couples TRBV6-5 to TRBJ2-1, with a possible D match to TRBD2 (5 bases). The source was PBMCs, collected around atezolizumab (anti-PD-L1) treatment. The CDR3 DNA is TGTGCCAGCAGTTTGGTCGGGGTTAACAATGAGCAGTTCTTC. It encodes CASSLVGVNNEQFF.